The T cell receptor beta chain described here comes from a study of regulatory T cells in long-lasting Graves disease. The CDR3 sequence is 12 residues long. Trimming at V came to 5 bases and at J to 9 bases, leaving 7 bases not matched to a gene. Germline lookup yields CDR1 DFQATT and CDR2 SNEGSKA (reference sequence). Both iRepertoire HTBI primers and Arm-PCR of CDR3 regions were used to build the TCR beta libraries. In the authors' methods: Sequenced samples collectively carried about 62 TRBV and approximately 15 TRBJ segments. From the multiplex PCR reads, TCRdb called clonotypes with MiXCR, one entry per CDR3 protein. The V and J calls come from TCRdb's annotation, not from the publication. The data contain approximately 400,000 distinct CDR3 sequences, 15% of them singletons. This clonotype was picked up many times. Time point: newly diagnosed GD, antithyroid drugs for less than 3 months. PBMC-derived RNA was used for the TCR library.

The sample also formed part of further work on T cells in Graves' hyperthyroidism and ophthalmopathy.

V usage is TRBV20-1 and J usage is TRBJ1-5; 7 bases agree with TRBD1. This TCR was sampled from a woman aged 30 to 39 with Graves disease. Here the sequenced sample was peripheral blood mononuclear cells (PBMCs), taken at new diagnosis, from a patient treated with antithyroid drugs. CDR3 residues: CSASRGLGPQHF. The CDR3 nucleotides read TGCAGTGCTTCAAGGGGGCTTGGGCCCCAGCATTTT.